This T cell receptor beta chain was documented in a study of cytomegalovirus exposure and HLA in healthy donors. Study-level points and caveats: Some public TCRs appeared in many individuals, while most sequences were rare. Earlier analysis looked at TCR beta V segments, and most were productive about 90% or about 30% of the time. A later analysis linked a missense variant in DCLRE1C to the trimming of TCR beta V and J genes.

For this clone: Its target is not known.

PCR used 60 Vbeta primers and 13 Jbeta primers. How the authors handled the data: A later analysis counted some 87 million unique TCR beta chains, around 11 million shared. Sequenced by immunoSEQ multiplex PCR; TCRdb stores in-frame clones only, minus some. V and J calls and clone size are given by that table; D and trimming were obtained from the DNA. This table holds about 190,000 clones, just under 75% found once. Sequences were obtained from PBMCs. The origin of this receptor is a man aged 25-45 years in good health and CMV-seropositive.

CDR3 DNA: TGTGCCAGCAGCTCTAGCGGGGGACTCACCTACGAGCAGTACTTC. Amino acids: CASSSSGGLTYEQYF. The V and J genes are TRBV7-2 and TRBJ2-7, with 10 nucleotides matching TRBD2. The CDR3 consists of 15 residues. CDR1 SGHTA and CDR2 FQGNSA come from the germline V gene. The V segment lost 4 bases and the J segment 2 bases; nucleotides outside the gene matches: 5.